One sample yielded the 21 T cell receptor beta chains listed below, sequenced in a study of T cells in narcolepsy. Measured with immunoSEQ multiplex PCR; TCRdb has only the in-frame clones, and not every one. Here the sample spans some 32,000 clones, around four fifths being singletons. Sequences were obtained from CD45RA- memory CD4+ T cells from PBMCs. These receptors were obtained from a human donor with narcolepsy.

The genes are TRBV19 and TRBJ2-3; 8 nucleotides align to TRBD1. Germline V CDR1 and CDR2: LNHDA, SQIVND (reference sequence). The CDR3 is 16 residues long. V shed 9 bases, J shed 1 base, and the junction held 12 bases outside the gene matches. This CDR3 is CASGREGGQGTDTQYF. CDR3 nucleotides: TGTGCCAGCGGTCGTGAGGGGGGACAGGGCACAGATACGCAGTATTTT.

J is TRBJ2-2 and V is TRBV28; D possibly corresponds to TRBD1 (6 bases). Germline assignment: CDR1 MDHEN and CDR2 SYDVKM. CDR3 length: 17 amino acids. Trimming shortened V by 4 bases and J by 0 bases, and 15 bases separated the two germline ends. CDR3 bases: TGTGCCAGCAGTTCCAACAGGGTTCCCGCGAACACCGGGGAGCTGTTTTTT. Residues: CASSSNRVPANTGELFF.

The chain uses TRBV7-9 and TRBJ2-5; tentative D call: TRBD1 (6 bases). Per the germline V gene, CDR1 is SEHNR and CDR2 is FQNEAQ (reference sequence). The CDR3 extends over 15 amino acids. V lost 1 base, J lost 1 base, and 10 bases lay in between. CDR3 protein: CASSLGGPFQETQYF. The CDR3 DNA reads TGTGCCAGCAGCTTAGGGGGGCCCTTCCAAGAGACCCAGTACTTC. The full variable domain, with the rest looked up from reference TRBV7-9 and TRBJ2-5, is DTGVSQNPRHKITKRGQNVTFRCDPISEHNRLYWYRQTLGQGPEFLTYFQNEAQLEKSRLLSDRFSAERPKGSFSTLEIQRTEQGDSAMYLCASSLGGPFQETQYFGPGTRLLVL.

The CDR3 DNA reads as TGTGCCAGCAGCACAAGCTGGGAGGGCACTAATGAAAAACTGTTTTTT. Translated: CASSTSWEGTNEKLFF. The chain recombines TRBV7-9 with TRBJ1-4; D gene ambiguous. CDR1 is SEHNR and CDR2 is FQNEAQ in the germline V gene (reference sequence). The length of the CDR3 is 16 residues. Trimming removed 5 bases at V and 2 bases at J, with 15 bases between.

The chain uses TRBV27 and TRBJ1-1; no definite D call. CDR3 length: 11 residues. Germline CDR1 reads MNHEY; CDR2 reads SMNVEV (reference sequence). The V gene lost 8 bases and the J gene lost 6 bases, with 10 bases spanning the gap. The CDR3 is CASPRVSEAFF. CDR3 nucleotides: TGTGCCAGCCCCCGGGTCTCTGAAGCTTTCTTT.

The CDR3 DNA reads TGTGCCAGCAGCACGCGGACAGGGGTGTACGAGCAGTACTTC. It encodes CASSTRTGVYEQYF. The chain has TRBV7-9 and TRBJ2-7; 9 bases line up with TRBD1. There are 14 residues in the CDR3. Trimming removed 5 bases from V and 4 bases from J; junction bases left unmatched: 6. CDR1 SEHNR and CDR2 FQNEAQ come from the germline V gene (reference sequence).

The chain links TRBV5-1 to TRBJ1-5; a possible D gene is TRBD1 (5 bases). V gave up 0 bases and J gave up 5 bases, with 9 bases separating them. This CDR3 region has 14 residues. Germline CDR1 and CDR2: SGHRS and YFSETQ. The CDR3 coding sequence is TGCGCCAGCAGCTTGGCAGGGTTCGATCAGCCCCAGCATTTT. It codes for CASSLAGFDQPQHF.

This chain uses TRBV7-9 with TRBJ2-3, with no clear D. The germline V gene encodes CDR1 SEHNR and CDR2 FQNEAQ (reference sequence). The length of the CDR3 is 15 residues. The V end was cut by 1 base, the J end by 4 bases, with 12 bases between. CDR3 residues: CASSLVNTQSDTQYF. CDR3 nucleotides: TGTGCCAGCAGCTTAGTTAATACTCAGTCAGATACGCAGTATTTT.

The chain is built from TRBV5-6 and TRBJ2-7, with 9 bases fitting TRBD1. Germline values: CDR1 SGHDT, CDR2 YYEEEE. J lost 3 bases, V lost 4 bases, and 11 bases had no gene match. The CDR3 runs to 16 residues. DNA for the CDR3: TGTGCCAGCAGCAATACTGACAGGGGGGTAGGCTACGAGCAGTACTTC. This encodes CASSNTDRGVGYEQYF.

In its sample, this clone was seen once. The gene calls are TRBV28 and TRBJ1-1, with D unresolved. The CDR3 is 13 residues long. CDR1 MDHEN and CDR2 SYDVKM come from the germline V gene. The ends were cut back, 4 bases at V and 1 base at J, with 7 bases in the middle. The CDR3 reads CASSSYRNTEAFF. The CDR3 DNA is TGTGCCAGCAGTTCATACAGGAACACTGAAGCTTTCTTT.

The CDR3 DNA reads TGTGCCAGCAGCCCAGGACTAGCGGGAGTAACCCAGTACTTC. Amino acid sequence: CASSPGLAGVTQYF. The chain combines TRBV7-3 with TRBJ2-5; TRBD2 aligns across 13 bases. J was trimmed by 8 bases and V by 5 bases; bases with no gene match: 5. CDR1 and CDR2 (germline): SGHTA, FQGTGA. The CDR3 consists of 14 residues. The variable domain in full, with the rest retrieved from reference TRBV7-3 and TRBJ2-5, is GAGVSQTPSNKVTEKGKYVELRCDPISGHTALYWYRQSLGQGPEFLIYFQGTGAADDSGLPNDRFFAVRPEGSVSTLKIQRTERGDSAVYLCASSPGLAGVTQYFGPGTRLLVL.

This chain connects TRBV6-6 to TRBJ1-5; no clear D gene. Trimming removed 8 bases at V and 0 bases at J, with 8 bases between. CDR1 and CDR2 from the germline V gene are MNHNY and SVGAGI (reference sequence). The CDR3 contains 13 residues. CDR3: CASEVVSNQPQHF. In nucleotides, the CDR3 is TGTGCCAGCGAGGTGGTTAGCAATCAGCCCCAGCATTTT.

This sequence joins TRBV5-1 and TRBJ2-7, with D unresolved. V gave up 4 bases and J gave up 3 bases, with 11 bases separating them. CDR1 is SGHRS, CDR2 YFSETQ, per germline. The CDR3 is 13 amino acids. The CDR3 loop reads CASSVVANYEQYF. The DNA of the CDR3 is TGCGCCAGCAGCGTCGTTGCTAACTACGAGCAGTACTTC.

The J gene is TRBJ1-1, the V gene TRBV29-1; D is perhaps TRBD1 (6 bases). V dropped 0 bases and J dropped 0 bases, with 14 bases sitting between them. This CDR3 is 16 amino acids long. The germline gives CDR1 SQVTM, CDR2 ANQGSEA. CDR3 in DNA: TGCAGCGTTGAAGATTTGGAGGGGGGGATGAACACTGAAGCTTTCTTT. This codes for CSVEDLEGGMNTEAFF.

This clone was observed a single time. The gene calls are TRBV4-1 and TRBJ2-3; D uncertain. Per germline, CDR1 MGHRA and CDR2 YSYEKL. Trimming left V 1 base short and J 2 bases short, with 10 bases between. The CDR3 runs to 15 residues. The CDR3 loop is CASSQGLTDTDTQYF. The CDR3 coding sequence is TGCGCCAGCAGCCAAGGGTTAACAGACACAGATACGCAGTATTTT.

The genes are TRBV7-6 and TRBJ1-3; TRBD1 agrees at 7 bases. The CDR3 extends over 14 amino acids. CDR1 is SGHVS, CDR2 FNYEAQ, per germline. Trimming took 5 bases from V and 4 from J; bases not matched to a gene: 5. CDR3 region: CASSTTGLGNTIYF. CDR3 DNA: TGTGCCAGCAGCACGACAGGGCTGGGAAACACCATATATTTT.

The V gene is TRBV6-1, the J gene TRBJ2-7; D unresolved. The CDR3 extends over 13 amino acids. Germline V gene sequence: CDR1 MNHNS, CDR2 SASEGT. With 8 bases removed from V and 2 bases from J, the gap between germline ends came to 13 bases. DNA of the CDR3: TGTGCCAGCGGACCCCTCAACCCCTACGAGCAGTACTTC. Translated, it gives CASGPLNPYEQYF.

CDR3 sequence reads: CASSVALIPYEQYF. As DNA, the CDR3 is TGTGCCAGCAGCGTAGCTTTGATCCCCTACGAGCAGTACTTC. The chain uses TRBV9 and TRBJ2-7; D unresolved. The CDR3 extends over 14 amino acids. V lost 0 bases and J 2 bases, leaving 9 bases between the germline ends. CDR1 and CDR2 (germline): SGDLS, YYNGEE.

The V call is TRBV6-1, the J call TRBJ2-1; 10 bases line up with TRBD2. Germline loops: CDR1 MNHNS, CDR2 SASEGT. V shed 9 bases, J shed 0 bases, and the junction held 5 bases outside the gene matches. CDR3 length: 15 residues. CDR3 nucleotides: TGTGCCAGTCATAGCGGGGGGAGCTCCTACAATGAGCAGTTCTTC. It codes for CASHSGGSSYNEQFF.

V gene TRBV29-1 combines with J gene TRBJ2-5, with a weak D call TRBD1 (6 bases). V was clipped by 4 bases and J by 9 bases, with 12 bases between them. Germline V gene lookup returns CDR1 SQVTM and CDR2 ANQGSEA. CDR3 length equals 11 residues. This chain's CDR3 is CSVVQGIAQYF. CDR3 nucleotides: TGCAGCGTTGTACAGGGAATCGCCCAGTACTTC.

The rearrangement links TRBV9 to TRBJ2-5; possibly TRBD2 for D (6 bases). CDR1 SGDLS and CDR2 YYNGEE come from the germline V gene. The CDR3 length is 13 residues. V was trimmed by 3 bases and J by 5 bases, leaving 11 bases between them. DNA for the CDR3: TGTGCCAGCAGCGAGGTGGGGAGGGAGACCCAGTACTTC. Protein sequence: CASSEVGRETQYF. Variable domain in full (rest from reference TRBV9 and TRBJ2-5): DSGVTQTPKHLITATGQRVTLRCSPRSGDLSVYWYQQSLDQGLQFLIQYYNGEERAKGNILERFSAQQFPDLHSELNLSSLELGDSALYFCASSEVGRETQYFGPGTRLLVL.